This passage covers 30 T cell receptor beta chains from one sample sequenced in a study of blood T cells in healthy people across ages. With a J-beta primer mix and a sample-barcoded 5' primer, a second PCR ran roughly 6 to 11 cycles. TCRdb recomputed calls from the 5' RACE reads with MiXCR, one row per CDR3 protein. Altogether about a million distinct CDR3 sequences are present, about two fifths being singletons, with the ten largest covering around 13%. Sequenced material: blood. Every receptor here comes from a young man in good health.

The chain employs TRBV20-1 and TRBJ2-7, with 8 positions matching TRBD2. The ends lost 0 bases at V and 0 bases at J; junction bases unmatched: 7. The CDR3 is 16 amino acids. CDR1 is DFQATT and CDR2 is SNEGSKA in the germline V gene (reference sequence). CDR3 in DNA: TGCAGTGCTAGAGATATTAGCGGGGAGGGCTCCTACGAGCAGTACTTC. Amino acid sequence: CSARDISGEGSYEQYF.

The V call is TRBV9, the J call TRBJ2-1; 10 nucleotides line up with TRBD2. J was trimmed by 7 bases and V by 4 bases; bases with no gene match: 11. The CDR3 runs 16 residues. Germline CDR1 reads SGDLS; CDR2 reads YYNGEE. The CDR3 spells CASSPRSGGALNEQFF. Written as DNA, the CDR3 is TGTGCCAGCAGCCCGAGAAGCGGGGGGGCTTTAAATGAGCAGTTCTTC.

The rearrangement uses TRBV30 and TRBJ1-3, with D possibly TRBD1 on 5 matching bases. V was shortened by 4 bases and J by 8 bases, with 15 bases between the two germline ends. CDR3 size: 13 residues. Germline lookup yields CDR1 GTSNPN and CDR2 SVGIG (reference sequence). Here the CDR3 reads CAWNEGNLDTIYF. CDR3 sequence (DNA): TGTGCCTGGAACGAGGGGAATTTGGACACCATATATTTT.

V is TRBV12-3 or TRBV12-4 and J is TRBJ1-2; D is possibly TRBD1 (6 bases). The CDR3 contains 16 residues. Trimming took off 9 bases at V and 2 bases at J, with 22 bases between the two ends. The CDR3 DNA is TGTGCCAGTAGTCCCGAAGGGGGGGGCGCAAACTATGGCTACACCTTC. It encodes CASSPEGGGANYGYTF.

The chain joins TRBV5-5 to TRBJ2-7; D call uncertain. Trimming pared 3 bases from V and 6 bases from J, leaving 13 bases between. Germline lookup yields CDR1 SGHKS and CDR2 YYEKEE (reference sequence). This CDR3 contains 13 residues. The CDR3: CASSSGPLSEQYF. CDR3 in DNA: TGTGCCAGCAGCTCCGGGCCCTTGAGCGAGCAGTACTTC. The full variable domain, completed using reference TRBV5-5 and TRBJ2-7, is DAGVTQSPTHLIKTRGQQVTLRCSPISGHKSVSWYQQVLGQGPQFIFQYYEKEERGRGNFPDRFSARQFPNYSSELNVNALLLGDSALYLCASSSGPLSEQYFGPGTRLTVT.

This chain joins TRBV4-2 and TRBJ1-1; D unresolved. This CDR3 region has 15 residues. Trimming cost V 5 bases and J 1 base, with 14 bases left between them. Germline loops: CDR1 LGHNA, CDR2 YNFKEQ. The CDR3 region is CASSAGGHENTEAFF. CDR3 coding DNA: TGTGCCAGCAGCGCTGGAGGGCATGAGAACACTGAAGCTTTCTTT.

Of note for this clonotype: At one end the junction does not follow the germline gene, possibly because of a read error. This rearrangement joins TRBV24-1 to TRBJ2-7; D ambiguous. Germline CDR1 KGHDR, CDR2 SFDVKD. The CDR3 is made up of 15 amino acids. The chain's CDR3 is CATSDSRSTSCEQYF. The CDR3 DNA is TGTGCCACCAGTGATTCTAGGAGTACCTCCTGCGAGCAGTACTTC.

The chain links TRBV5-1 to TRBJ2-1; maybe TRBD2 (6 bases). Germline CDR1 and CDR2: SGHRS and YFSETQ. The ends were cut back, 0 bases at V and 5 bases at J, with 12 bases in the middle. The CDR3 extends over 15 amino acids. Here the CDR3 reads CASSLAGLLNNEQFF. CDR3 sequence (DNA): TGCGCCAGCAGCTTGGCGGGACTCCTCAACAATGAGCAGTTCTTC.

This chain connects TRBV20-1 to TRBJ2-7; 11 bases map to TRBD1. CDR1 and CDR2 (germline): DFQATT, SNEGSKA (reference sequence). CDR3 size: 15 residues. V dropped 0 bases and J dropped 4; count of bases not matched to a gene: 5. Written as DNA, the CDR3 is TGCAGTGCTAGAGATCGAGGGACAGGGGGATACGAGCAGTACTTC. This translates into CSARDRGTGGYEQYF.

The V and J genes are TRBV29-1 and TRBJ2-5; 12 nucleotides align to TRBD1. The trim removed 6 bases at V and 5 bases at J, leaving 7 bases unmatched. The germline CDR1 and CDR2 sequences are SQVTM and ANQGSEA. This CDR3 comprises 14 residues. Here the CDR3 DNA reads TGCAGCGTGGCGGGACAGGGGGCTAGGGAGACCCAGTACTTC. It encodes CSVAGQGARETQYF. The complete variable domain, with remaining parts taken from reference TRBV29-1 and TRBJ2-5, reads SAVISQKPSRDICQRGTSLTIQCQVDSQVTMMFWYRQQPGQSLTLIATANQGSEATYESGFVIDKFPISRPNLTFSTLTVSNMSPEDSSIYLCSVAGQGARETQYFGPGTRLLVL.

The gene calls are TRBV28 and TRBJ2-1; TRBD1 aligns across 8 bases. The CDR3 is made up of 15 amino acids. With V trimmed by 7 bases and J by 0 bases, 5 bases remained unmatched. Germline V lookup: CDR1 MDHEN, CDR2 SYDVKM. CDR3 region: CASMGQAHSYNEQFF. Here the CDR3 DNA reads TGTGCCAGCATGGGACAGGCCCACTCCTACAATGAGCAGTTCTTC.

This clonotype has a handful of counts. The chain is built from TRBV28 and TRBJ2-2; tentative D call: TRBD1 (6 bases). V shed 7 bases and J shed 7 bases, with 13 bases lying between them. The CDR3 runs 13 residues. Germline CDR1 is MDHEN and CDR2 is SYDVKM. The CDR3 loop is CASIEGTYGELFF. The CDR3 nucleotides read TGTGCCAGCATCGAGGGGACATACGGGGAGCTGTTTTTT.

There are a few counts of this clonotype. The chain links TRBV27 to TRBJ2-7; 7 bases are shared with TRBD2. Germline CDR1 and CDR2: MNHEY and SMNVEV (reference sequence). The CDR3 length is 14 residues. V gave up 5 bases and J gave up 7 bases; unmatched junction bases: 11. CDR3 bases: TGTGCCAGCAGTAAGCGGGGTGCCTACTTTGAGCAGTACTTC. Its protein product is CASSKRGAYFEQYF.

This clonotype was seen ten or more times. V and J are TRBV12-3 or TRBV12-4 and TRBJ2-3; the D is unclear. V dropped 6 bases and J dropped 10 bases, with 14 bases sitting between them. CDR3 size: 12 residues. The CDR3 bases are TGTGCCAGCAGCGATATTTGGGCCGCGCAGTATTTT. Amino acids: CASSDIWAAQYF.

There are a few counts of this clonotype. In nucleotides, the CDR3 is TGTGCCAGCAGTTATGGTTGGACTCTCAATTCACCCCTCCACTTT. Protein: CASSYGWTLNSPLHF. The chain links TRBV6-5 to TRBJ1-6; D is undetermined. This CDR3 spans 15 amino acids. Trimming took 3 bases from V and 7 from J, leaving 13 bases between them. Germline CDR1 and CDR2: MNHEY and SVGAGI.

The chain combines TRBV7-2 with TRBJ1-1; D is unclear. This CDR3 is 13 amino acids long. Trimming shortened V by 5 bases and J by 6 bases, and 13 bases separated the two germline ends. Germline V gene lookup returns CDR1 SGHTA and CDR2 FQGNSA. Here the CDR3 DNA reads TGTGCCAGCAGCCGACTAGGGTACGCTGAAGCTTTCTTT. Translated: CASSRLGYAEAFF.

The V gene is TRBV5-1, the J gene TRBJ1-6, with 10 positions matching TRBD1. The CDR3 runs to 17 residues. Germline loops: CDR1 SGHRS, CDR2 YFSETQ. Germline trimming cut 1 base from V and 6 bases from J; bases unmatched to any gene: 7. The CDR3 protein is CASSLNPGQGSNSPLHF. The CDR3 DNA is TGCGCCAGCAGCTTGAATCCGGGACAGGGGAGTAATTCACCCCTCCACTTT.

CDR3 sequence reads: CASSQRGGGRICGYTF. In nucleotides, the CDR3 is TGCGCCAGCAGCCAAAGGGGAGGGGGTAGGATTTGTGGCTACACCTTC. The genes are TRBV4-3 and TRBJ1-2; TRBD1 is a possible D gene (6 bases). The germline CDR1 and CDR2 sequences are LGHNA and YSLEER. Trimming took 2 bases from V and 7 from J, leaving 20 bases between them. The CDR3 contains 16 residues.

This clonotype was detected only a few times. The gene calls are TRBV7-9 and TRBJ2-7; unclear D gene. The CDR3 is 13 residues long. Germline V CDR1 and CDR2: SEHNR, FQNEAQ (reference sequence). Trimming shortened V by 3 bases and J by 6 bases, and 12 bases separated the two germline ends. Written as DNA, the CDR3 is TGTGCCAGCAGCTTTGGGTTCGATGGCGAGCAGTACTTC. As protein: CASSFGFDGEQYF.

V is TRBV27 and J is TRBJ1-6; no definite D call. The CDR3 length is 14 residues. V was cut by 0 bases and J by 10 bases, with 10 bases left in between. CDR1 and CDR2 (germline): MNHEY, SMNVEV (reference sequence). The CDR3 is CASSLSGSSSPLHF. CDR3 nucleotides: TGTGCCAGCAGTTTATCTGGGAGCAGCTCACCCCTCCACTTT.

This chain links TRBV4-2 with TRBJ1-5, with D uncertain. CDR3 length equals 15 residues. Germline lookup yields CDR1 LGHNA and CDR2 YNFKEQ. Between the trimmed V and J ends, which lost 0 bases and 6 bases, there was a span of 12 bases. CDR3 bases: TGTGCCAGCAGCCAAGATGGGCAGTCCCCTCAGCCCCAGCATTTT. It encodes CASSQDGQSPQPQHF.

This clonotype was counted once. The chain employs TRBV9 and TRBJ2-3; possible D gene TRBD1, 5 bases. The V gene's germline CDR1 is SGDLS and CDR2 YYNGEE. V lost 7 bases and J lost 1, with 19 bases in between. The CDR3 length is 16 residues. The CDR3 here is CASGPTVGPGTDTQYF. The CDR3 coding sequence is TGTGCCAGCGGACCCACCGTGGGGCCCGGCACAGATACGCAGTATTTT. The full variable domain, completed using reference TRBV9 and TRBJ2-3, is DSGVTQTPKHLITATGQRVTLRCSPRSGDLSVYWYQQSLDQGLQFLIQYYNGEERAKGNILERFSAQQFPDLHSELNLSSLELGDSALYFCASGPTVGPGTDTQYFGPGTRLTVL.

This clonotype was recorded a few times. The chain joins TRBV29-1 to TRBJ2-7; 10 bases line up with TRBD1. Germline V gene data show CDR1 as SQVTM and CDR2 as ANQGSEA. Trimming removed 6 bases from V and 2 bases from J; junction bases left unmatched: 7. The CDR3 sequence is 14 residues long. The CDR3 DNA reads as TGCAGCGTGCTTGGGACAGGGGTCACCTACGAGCAGTACTTC. This sequence encodes CSVLGTGVTYEQYF.

The chain employs TRBV20-1 and TRBJ1-4; 9 nucleotides agree with TRBD1. The CDR3 runs 14 residues. Trimming cost V 3 bases and J 5 bases; bases outside gene matches: 4. Germline V gene data show CDR1 as DFQATT and CDR2 as SNEGSKA (reference sequence). The CDR3 sequence is CSASSGTGNEKLFF. In DNA, the CDR3 is TGCAGTGCTAGTTCCGGGACAGGGAATGAAAAACTGTTTTTT.

J is TRBJ2-2 and V is TRBV29-1, with 8 bases matching TRBD1. CDR1 and CDR2 (germline): SQVTM, ANQGSEA. V gave up 7 bases and J gave up 0 bases; unmatched junction bases: 4. This CDR3 is 14 amino acids long. The CDR3: CSAMGQANTGELFF. As DNA, the CDR3 is TGCAGCGCTATGGGACAGGCGAACACCGGGGAGCTGTTTTTT.

The J gene is TRBJ2-1, the V gene TRBV20-1; D remains unclear. The CDR3 has 13 residues. Germline CDR1 DFQATT, CDR2 SNEGSKA (reference sequence). Trimming removed 0 bases at V and 8 bases at J, with 11 bases between. In DNA form, the CDR3 reads TGCAGTGCTAGAGATAGCTGGGTGTATGAGCAGTTCTTC. This codes for CSARDSWVYEQFF.

This clonotype was seen at least ten times. The rearrangement links TRBV20-1 to TRBJ1-2; maybe TRBD1 (6 bases). Deletions cut 4 bases from V and 0 bases from J, with 18 bases between. The CDR3 extends over 16 amino acids. The germline V gene has CDR1 DFQATT and CDR2 SNEGSKA (reference sequence). The CDR3 loop reads CSATRGGGLANYGYTF. The CDR3, as DNA: TGCAGTGCTACTAGAGGTGGGGGCCTCGCTAACTATGGCTACACCTTC.

This clonotype has more than one count but fewer than ten. The V and J genes are TRBV7-2 and TRBJ1-1, with D hard to call. This CDR3 contains 13 residues. V was clipped by 5 bases and J by 3 bases, with 10 bases between them. Germline loops: CDR1 SGHTA, CDR2 FQGNSA. CDR3 sequence: CASSLDGYTEAFF. DNA of the CDR3: TGTGCCAGCAGCCTGGACGGATACACTGAAGCTTTCTTT.

The chain joins TRBV20-1 to TRBJ2-3, with 11 bases that match TRBD2. The ends lost 5 bases at V and 0 bases at J; junction bases unmatched: 10. Germline loops: CDR1 DFQATT, CDR2 SNEGSKA (reference sequence). The CDR3 is made up of 17 amino acids. The CDR3 region is CSAPLAGDRSSTDTQYF. In nucleotides, the CDR3 is TGCAGTGCTCCACTAGCGGGGGACCGATCTAGCACAGATACGCAGTATTTT.

This clonotype was detected only a few times. The genes are TRBV6-1 and TRBJ2-5; D possibly corresponds to TRBD1 (6 bases). Deletions cut 7 bases from V and 1 base from J, with 10 bases between. There are 13 residues in the CDR3. Looked up from germline, CDR1 is MNHNS and CDR2 is SASEGT. CDR3 residues: CASTRGTQETQYF. The CDR3 DNA follows: TGTGCCAGCACTAGGGGGACCCAAGAGACCCAGTACTTC.